This T cell receptor (beta chain) stems from a study of Ad26.COV2.S vaccination and SARS-CoV-2 variants. Treatment in this sample: 15 to 20 received Ad26.COV2.S at low or high dose, single or two shots; roughly five received placebo; per-sample allocation not given. Sampling took place 63 days after the first vaccine or placebo injection. An adult aged 18-55 years in Boston served as the donor. CDR3 length equals 18 residues. The trim removed 0 bases at V and 0 bases at J, leaving 7 bases unmatched. Germline V gene sequence: CDR1 SGHTS, CDR2 YDEGEE. TCRdb's table, derived via immunoSEQ multiplex PCR, lists solely in-frame clones and lacks some. The repertoire holds 320,000 or so clones, with around 90% as singletons.

The sequenced sample was peripheral blood, obtained in a trial of Ad26.COV2.S vaccine versus placebo. This clonotype was sampled from a person between 18 and 65 years old who received the Ad26.COV2.S COVID-19 vaccine or a placebo. The rearrangement links TRBV5-8 to TRBJ1-1; 11 bases fit TRBD1. Written as DNA, the CDR3 is TGTGCCAGCAGCTTGGGCTGGGGGACAGGGGGTTTGAACACTGAAGCTTTCTTT. It yields the protein CASSLGWGTGGLNTEAFF. The entire variable domain, with the rest obtained from reference TRBV5-8 and TRBJ1-1, is as follows: EAGVTQSPTHLIKTRGQQATLRCSPISGHTSVYWYQQALGLGLQFLLWYDEGEERNRGNFPPRFSGRQFPNYSSELNVNALELEDSALYLCASSLGWGTGGLNTEAFFGQGTRLTVV.